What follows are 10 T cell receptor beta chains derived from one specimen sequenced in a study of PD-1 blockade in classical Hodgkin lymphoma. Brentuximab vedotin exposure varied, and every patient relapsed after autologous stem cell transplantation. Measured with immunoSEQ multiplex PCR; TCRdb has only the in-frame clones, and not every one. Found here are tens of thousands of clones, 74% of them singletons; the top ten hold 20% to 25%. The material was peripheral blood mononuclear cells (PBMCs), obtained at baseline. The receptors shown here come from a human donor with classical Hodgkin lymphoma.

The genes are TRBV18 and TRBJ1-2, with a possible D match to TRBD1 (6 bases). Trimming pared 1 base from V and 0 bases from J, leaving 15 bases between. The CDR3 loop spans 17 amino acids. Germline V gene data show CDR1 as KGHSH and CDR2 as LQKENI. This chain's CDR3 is CASSPLETGMTNYGYTF. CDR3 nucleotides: TGTGCCAGCTCACCACTCGAGACAGGAATGACTAACTATGGCTACACCTTC. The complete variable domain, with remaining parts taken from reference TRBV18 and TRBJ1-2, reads NAGVMQNPRHLVRRRGQEARLRCSPMKGHSHVYWYRQLPEEGLKFMVYLQKENIIDESGMPKERFSAEFPKEGPSILRIQQVVRGDSAAYFCASSPLETGMTNYGYTFGSGTRLTVV.

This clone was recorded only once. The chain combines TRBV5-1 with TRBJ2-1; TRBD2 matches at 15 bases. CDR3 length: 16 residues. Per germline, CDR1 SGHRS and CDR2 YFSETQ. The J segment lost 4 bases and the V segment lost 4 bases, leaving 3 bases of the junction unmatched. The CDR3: CASSAGTSGGYNEQFF. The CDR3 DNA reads TGCGCCAGCAGCGCCGGGACTAGCGGGGGGTACAATGAGCAGTTCTTC.

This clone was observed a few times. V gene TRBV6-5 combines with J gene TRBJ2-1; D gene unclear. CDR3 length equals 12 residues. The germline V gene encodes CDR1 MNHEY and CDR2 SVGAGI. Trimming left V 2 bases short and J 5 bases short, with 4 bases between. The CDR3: CASSYKDNEQFF. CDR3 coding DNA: TGTGCCAGCAGTTACAAAGACAATGAGCAGTTCTTC.

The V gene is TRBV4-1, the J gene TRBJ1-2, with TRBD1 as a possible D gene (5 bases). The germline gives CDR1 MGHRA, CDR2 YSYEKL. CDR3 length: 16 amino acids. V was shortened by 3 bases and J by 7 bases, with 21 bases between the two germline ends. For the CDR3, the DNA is TGCGCCAGCAGCCAGGGCTGGGTTAGGGGTCCGGGTGGCTACACCTTC. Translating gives CASSQGWVRGPGGYTF.

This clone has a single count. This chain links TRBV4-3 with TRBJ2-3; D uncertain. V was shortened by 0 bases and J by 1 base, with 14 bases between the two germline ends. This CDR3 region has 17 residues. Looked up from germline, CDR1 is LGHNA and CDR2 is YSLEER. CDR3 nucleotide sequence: TGCGCCAGCAGCCAAGATTTTGGTAGCCGTGGCACAGATACGCAGTATTTT. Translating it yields CASSQDFGSRGTDTQYF.

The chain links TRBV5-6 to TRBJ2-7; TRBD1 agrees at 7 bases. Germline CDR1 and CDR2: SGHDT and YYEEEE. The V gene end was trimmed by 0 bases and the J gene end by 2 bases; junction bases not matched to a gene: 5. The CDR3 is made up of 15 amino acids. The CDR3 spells CASSLETGATYEQYF. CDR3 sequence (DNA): TGTGCCAGCAGCTTGGAAACAGGGGCGACCTACGAGCAGTACTTC.

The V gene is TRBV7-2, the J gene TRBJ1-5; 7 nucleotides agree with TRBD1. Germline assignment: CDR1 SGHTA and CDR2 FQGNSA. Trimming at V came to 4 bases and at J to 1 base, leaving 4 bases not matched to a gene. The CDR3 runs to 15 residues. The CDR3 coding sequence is TGTGCCAGCAGCTCGACAGGGTTGAGCAATCAGCCCCAGCATTTT. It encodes CASSSTGLSNQPQHF. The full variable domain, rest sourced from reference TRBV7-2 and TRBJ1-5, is GAGVSQSPSNKVTEKGKDVELRCDPISGHTALYWYRQSLGQGLEFLIYFQGNSAPDKSGLPSDRFSAERTGGSVSTLTIQRTQQEDSAVYLCASSSTGLSNQPQHFGDGTRLSIL.

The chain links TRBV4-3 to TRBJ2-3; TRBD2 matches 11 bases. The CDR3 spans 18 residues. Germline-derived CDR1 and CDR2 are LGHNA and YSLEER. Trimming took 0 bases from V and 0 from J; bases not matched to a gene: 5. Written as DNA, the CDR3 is TGCGCCAGCAGCCAAGATATTGGGACTAGCGGTAGCACAGATACGCAGTATTTT. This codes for CASSQDIGTSGSTDTQYF.

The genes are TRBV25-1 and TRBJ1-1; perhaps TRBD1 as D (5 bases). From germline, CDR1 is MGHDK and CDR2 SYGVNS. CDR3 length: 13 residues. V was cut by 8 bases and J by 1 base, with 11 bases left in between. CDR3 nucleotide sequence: TGTGCCAGCGAGGGACGGTGGAACACTGAAGCTTTCTTT. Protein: CASEGRWNTEAFF.

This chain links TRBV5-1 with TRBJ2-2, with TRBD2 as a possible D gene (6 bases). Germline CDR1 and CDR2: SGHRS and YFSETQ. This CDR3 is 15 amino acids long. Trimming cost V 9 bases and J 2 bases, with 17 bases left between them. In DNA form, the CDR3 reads TGCGCCATCTACGTCGGGGGTCCTAACACCGGGGAGCTGTTTTTT. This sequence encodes CAIYVGGPNTGELFF.